The sequence of this TCR beta chain was determined in a study of T-cell memory formation after mild COVID-19. Each CDR3 protein is one row after TCRdb ran MiXCR on the 5' RACE reads. The table records about 410,000 distinct CDR3 sequences, approximately 19% of them present only once. CDR3 length equals 16 residues. V gave up 4 bases and J gave up 2 bases, with 16 bases separating them. This clonotype originated in a man aged 18-30 years who had mild COVID-19 (a few samples of this study predate the infection). Cell type and time point are not known. Sample: PBMCs or a T cell subset sorted from them (not recorded which). The chain is built from TRBV12-3 or TRBV12-4 and TRBJ2-3; D possibly uses TRBD1 or TRBD2 (6 bases each). CDR3 nucleotide sequence: TGTGCCAGCAGTTGGGGGGACAAACCCTACACAGATACGCAGTATTTT. This gives the protein CASSWGDKPYTDTQYF.